The entry below gives a single T cell receptor (beta chain) sequence along with its context. The data belong to a study of blood T cell repertoires in COVID-19. Study information: Samples of COVID-19 (acute and convalescent) were obtained from the United States, Italy and Spain. Sample material is recorded as cDNA or gDNA derived from T cells, B-cell-depleted T cells, or PBMCs.

Trimming took off 1 base at V and 1 base at J, with 10 bases between the two ends. The CDR3 is made up of 15 amino acids. CDR1 is MGHRA and CDR2 is YSYEKL in the germline V gene. In the original workflow: Quantification of nucleated cells was approximated via reference gene primer amplification. Using immunoSEQ multiplex PCR, the repertoire was profiled, and TCRdb retains in-frame clones only, with some absent. V and J calls plus clone size are reproduced from that table; the DNA served to infer D and trimming. This repertoire shows tens of thousands of clones, approximately 82% found once; its top ten account for 8.2%.

The sample taken for sequencing was peripheral blood. This TCR came from a woman aged 80 or over with acute or convalescent COVID-19. This chain links TRBV4-1 with TRBJ1-1; D is ambiguous. The CDR3 protein is CASSQAPHGNTEAFF. CDR3 in DNA: TGCGCCAGCAGCCAAGCCCCTCACGGGAACACTGAAGCTTTCTTT.